This T cell receptor (beta chain) was captured in a study of technical replicates of blood from a handful of donors. Sequencing was performed with immunoSEQ multiplex PCR; in TCRdb, only in-frame clones are kept and a portion is missing. The table includes about 80,000 clones, 90% to 95% detected once. Trimming stripped 2 bases from V and 5 bases from J, with 9 bases between. Germline CDR1 reads MNHEY; CDR2 reads SVGAGI. This CDR3 is built from 13 residues. The chain combines TRBV6-5 with TRBJ1-1, with no clear D. The sample comprised T cells isolated from PBMCs. The origin of this receptor is a human donor in good health. In nucleotides, the CDR3 is TGTGCCAGCAGTTACGAGATGCGAACTGAAGCTTTCTTT. Residues: CASSYEMRTEAFF.